This record covers a single TCR beta chain. Its antigen is unidentified. At one end, the junction sequence differs from germline, possibly due to a read error. In germline, CDR1 is SEHNR, CDR2 FQNEAQ (reference sequence). The CDR3 contains 16 residues. This entry is derived from a study of cytomegalovirus exposure and HLA in healthy donors. Study-level findings and limits: In most subjects, TCR beta sequences reportedly gave accurate predictions of HLA-A and HLA-B alleles. Later analysis identified a missense DCLRE1C variant that was linked to TCR beta V- and J-gene trimming.

PCR used 60 Vbeta primers and 13 Jbeta primers. Repertoires were generated with immunoSEQ multiplex PCR, while TCRdb's copy carries only in-frame clones and drops some. Altogether roughly 230,000 clones are present, about 85% being singletons, with the ten largest covering 0.2% to 0.25%. The sequence was obtained from a girl aged 2-10 years in good health and CMV-seronegative. The chain recombines TRBV7-9 with TRBJ2-1; maybe TRBD1 (5 bases). Sequencing was performed on PBMCs. Written as DNA, the CDR3 is TGTTCCAGCAGCCCGCTCCGCAGACAGACATTGCATGAGCAGTTCTTC. This sequence encodes CSSSPLRRQTLHEQFF.